The 24 T cell receptor beta chains reported below all come from one sample, sequenced in a study of shared clonotypes between healthy human individuals. Clones were sequenced by immunoSEQ multiplex PCR, and TCRdb holds only the in-frame ones, with some missing. The table shows about 2.2 million clones, with approximately 92% occurring only once. Naive CD8 cells lacked CD45RO, underwent positive selection for CCR7 and left out terminally differentiated effector memory CD45RA+ cells. Sequencing used naive CD8+ T cells from PBMCs. These receptors were obtained from a man younger than 35 in good health. Some clones in this sample may be carry-over from other donors' samples.

The chain couples TRBV6-5 to TRBJ1-1, with D unresolved. Germline CDR1 and CDR2: MNHEY and SVGAGI. This CDR3 contains 13 residues. The V end lost 6 bases, the J end lost 1 base, and 9 bases lay between the germline ends. The CDR3 DNA reads as TGTGCCAGCAGGGATAATAAGAACACTGAAGCTTTCTTT. It yields the protein CASRDNKNTEAFF.

The V call is TRBV21-1, the J call TRBJ2-1; the table's D call of TRBD2 was not tested on the DNA. TRBV21-1 is assigned pseudogene status. The CDR3 runs 19 residues. The CDR3 reads CASSKDSSGSQPLYNEQFF. The CDR3 region has the DNA TGTGCCAGCAGCAAAGATTCCAGCGGGAGTCAGCCACTCTACAATGAGCAGTTCTTC.

The J gene is TRBJ2-2, the V gene TRBV19, with TRBD2 as a possible D gene (5 bases). Germline V gene data show CDR1 as LNHDA and CDR2 as SQIVND (reference sequence). This CDR3 contains 14 residues. Between the trimmed V and J ends, which lost 6 bases and 1 base, there was a span of 9 bases. Here the CDR3 reads CASSPSGNTGELFF. The CDR3 DNA is TGTGCCAGTAGCCCAAGCGGGAACACCGGGGAGCTGTTTTTT.

V and J are TRBV9 and TRBJ2-3; D gene uncertain. Germline V gives CDR1 SGDLS, CDR2 YYNGEE. Trimming stripped 4 bases from V and 6 bases from J, with 15 bases between. CDR3 length: 14 residues. CDR3: CASSPNGVSDTQYF. The CDR3 DNA is TGTGCCAGCAGCCCTAACGGAGTGTCGGATACGCAGTATTTT.

Written as DNA, the CDR3 is TGTGCCAGCAGCTTAGTACTAGCGGAGACCTCCTACGAGCAGTACTTC. Translated, it gives CASSLVLAETSYEQYF. The gene calls are TRBV7-6 and TRBJ2-7, with 8 bases fitting TRBD2. CDR1 SGHVS and CDR2 FNYEAQ come from the germline V gene. The CDR3 totals 16 residues. Losses at the gene ends were 1 base for V and 0 bases for J; bases not matched to a gene: 5.

V and J are TRBV15 and TRBJ2-5; TRBD1 is a possible D gene (5 bases). The CDR3 spans 15 residues. V lost 0 bases and J 4 bases, leaving 12 bases between the germline ends. Germline V gene lookup returns CDR1 LNHNV and CDR2 YYDKDF (reference sequence). The CDR3 reads CATSRDRGRAETQYF. The CDR3 nucleotides are TGTGCCACCAGCAGAGATAGGGGCAGGGCAGAGACCCAGTACTTC. Together with reference TRBV15 and TRBJ2-5, the CDR3 gives the full variable domain: DAMVIQNPRYQVTQFGKPVTLSCSQTLNHNVMYWYQQKSSQAPKLLFHYYDKDFNNEADTPDNFQSRRPNTSFCFLDIRSPGLGDTAMYLCATSRDRGRAETQYFGPGTRLLVL.

A note on this clone: Other DNA sequences in the same sample also yield this CDR3. The rearrangement uses TRBV28 and TRBJ1-3; D not certain. CDR1 and CDR2 from the germline V gene are MDHEN and SYDVKM. V was shortened by 3 bases and J by 0 bases, with 6 bases between the two germline ends. This CDR3 has 14 amino acids. Here the CDR3 DNA reads TGTGCCAGCAGTTTTCGGCTCTCTGGAAACACCATATATTTT. Residues: CASSFRLSGNTIYF.

The chain carries TRBV10-3 and TRBJ2-1, with TRBD2 matching over 9 bases. With 8 bases clipped from V and 9 bases from J, the junction kept 11 bases outside the gene matches. The CDR3 is 14 residues long. Germline loops: CDR1 ENHRY, CDR2 SYGVKD. The chain's CDR3 is CAIARRSSGTEQFF. CDR3 nucleotide sequence: TGTGCCATCGCGCGGAGGTCTAGCGGGACTGAGCAGTTCTTC.

This clone was detected once. The chain joins TRBV19 to TRBJ1-5, with a weak D call TRBD1 (6 bases). Trimming stripped 9 bases from V and 7 bases from J, with 13 bases between. The germline gives CDR1 LNHDA, CDR2 SQIVND (reference sequence). The CDR3 covers 12 residues. Here the CDR3 reads CASWTAPQPQHF. The CDR3 nucleotides are TGTGCCAGCTGGACAGCTCCACAGCCCCAGCATTTT.

V and J are TRBV27 and TRBJ2-3, with TRBD1 as a possible D gene (5 bases). In germline, CDR1 is MNHEY, CDR2 SMNVEV (reference sequence). The CDR3 has 15 residues. Trimming took 6 bases from V and 2 from J, leaving 15 bases between them. Written as DNA, the CDR3 is TGTGCCAGCAGCATGAATCAGGGAATCACAGATACGCAGTATTTT. Encoded protein: CASSMNQGITDTQYF.

The chain carries TRBV28 and TRBJ1-2, with TRBD1 matching 9 bases. The V gene end was trimmed by 1 base and the J gene end by 8 bases; junction bases not matched to a gene: 11. Germline loops: CDR1 MDHEN, CDR2 SYDVKM. This CDR3 comprises 16 residues. The DNA for the CDR3 is TGTGCCAGCAGTTTATTCCCGACAGGGGGACATTTGGGCTACACCTTC. Residues: CASSLFPTGGHLGYTF.

The gene calls are TRBV9 and TRBJ2-4; 8 nucleotides line up with TRBD2. Losses at the gene ends were 3 bases for V and 0 bases for J; bases not matched to a gene: 5. The germline CDR1 and CDR2 sequences are SGDLS and YYNGEE. The CDR3 is 16 amino acids. This CDR3 is CASSGSGTLAKNIQYF. The CDR3 DNA reads as TGTGCCAGCAGCGGTAGCGGGACGCTAGCCAAAAACATTCAGTACTTC. The full variable domain, completed using reference TRBV9 and TRBJ2-4, is DSGVTQTPKHLITATGQRVTLRCSPRSGDLSVYWYQQSLDQGLQFLIQYYNGEERAKGNILERFSAQQFPDLHSELNLSSLELGDSALYFCASSGSGTLAKNIQYFGAGTRLSVL.

This clone was found once. The chain couples TRBV28 to TRBJ2-7, with TRBD1 identical over 9 bases. This CDR3 spans 13 amino acids. J lost 2 bases, V lost 4 bases, and 0 bases had no gene match. Looked up from germline, CDR1 is MDHEN and CDR2 is SYDVKM. The CDR3 bases are TGTGCCAGCAGTTGGGACAGGGCCTACGAGCAGTACTTC. Translating gives CASSWDRAYEQYF.

This clone showed up just once. This chain links TRBV6-6 with TRBJ1-2, with D unclear. V was pared by 7 bases and J by 4 bases, with 19 bases between. The length of the CDR3 is 15 residues. Germline CDR1 MNHNY, CDR2 SVGAGI (reference sequence). This CDR3 reads CASTHARGGGYGYTF. CDR3 sequence (DNA): TGTGCCAGCACCCACGCCCGGGGAGGAGGCTATGGCTACACCTTC.

This chain links TRBV5-8 with TRBJ2-1; D possibly corresponds to TRBD1 (6 bases). Germline V gene sequence: CDR1 SGHTS, CDR2 YDEGEE. V lost 2 bases, J lost 10 bases, and 13 bases lay in between. The length of the CDR3 is 13 residues. The CDR3 here is CASSLSLGQEQFF. Written as DNA, the CDR3 is TGTGCCAGCAGCTTATCCCTCGGACAGGAGCAGTTCTTC.

The V gene is TRBV19, the J gene TRBJ1-5; D is undetermined. Germline CDR1 LNHDA, CDR2 SQIVND (reference sequence). The CDR3 sequence is 15 residues long. Trimming took off 1 base at V and 1 base at J, with 8 bases between the two ends. CDR3 amino acids: CASSIVSGSNQPQHF. In DNA form, the CDR3 reads TGTGCCAGTAGTATAGTGTCCGGGAGCAATCAGCCCCAGCATTTT.

The J gene is TRBJ2-5, the V gene TRBV2, with TRBD1 as a possible D gene (6 bases). Per germline, CDR1 SNHLY and CDR2 FYNNEI. Between the trimmed V and J ends, which lost 7 bases and 3 bases, there was a span of 12 bases. There are 13 residues in the CDR3. CDR3 loop: CASTRTEEETQYF. The DNA for the CDR3 is TGTGCCAGCACCCGGACAGAAGAAGAGACCCAGTACTTC.

Worth noting for this clone: Within the sample, other DNA sequences also encode this same CDR3. The J gene is TRBJ2-6, the V gene TRBV29-1; D is unclear. CDR3 length: 13 amino acids. Trimming removed 4 bases from V and 2 bases from J, with 6 bases in between. The V gene's germline CDR1 is SQVTM and CDR2 ANQGSEA. Here the CDR3 reads CSVVPPGANVLTF. The CDR3 coding sequence is TGCAGCGTTGTGCCCCCTGGGGCCAACGTCCTGACTTTC.

This clone was found a few times. The V and J genes are TRBV14 and TRBJ1-2; TRBD1 matches 10 bases. Trimming took 4 bases from V and 3 from J; bases not matched to a gene: 5. The germline V gene has CDR1 SGHDN and CDR2 FVKESK. The CDR3 is 15 amino acids. The CDR3 reads CASSLPGTGDYGYTF. The CDR3 DNA follows: TGTGCCAGCAGCCTCCCCGGGACAGGGGACTATGGCTACACCTTC.

Notes on this clone: Different DNA sequences within this sample yield the same CDR3. The J gene is TRBJ2-1, the V gene TRBV7-2; TRBD2 matches at 12 bases. Germline assignment: CDR1 SGHTA and CDR2 FQGNSA. The CDR3 has 15 residues. V was pared by 5 bases and J by 2 bases, with 1 base of the junction left unmatched. The CDR3 is CASSGLAGPYNEQFF. As DNA, the CDR3 is TGTGCCAGCAGCGGACTAGCGGGGCCCTACAATGAGCAGTTCTTC.

The J gene is TRBJ1-2, the V gene TRBV28; D gene ambiguous. This CDR3 is 14 amino acids long. Germline loops: CDR1 MDHEN, CDR2 SYDVKM. V was shortened by 6 bases and J by 5 bases, with 16 bases between the two germline ends. CDR3 loop: CASRPLVAGYGYTF. The CDR3 DNA reads as TGTGCCAGCAGACCCCTGGTCGCGGGGTATGGCTACACCTTC.

The rearrangement joins TRBV4-1 to TRBJ1-4; D possibly corresponds to TRBD1 (5 bases). Germline CDR1 is MGHRA and CDR2 is YSYEKL. V lost 2 bases and J 2 bases, leaving 15 bases between the germline ends. CDR3 length equals 17 residues. The CDR3 region is CASSQMARVRTNEKLFF. The CDR3, as DNA: TGCGCCAGCAGCCAAATGGCCAGGGTAAGGACTAATGAAAAACTGTTTTTT.

The chain links TRBV28 to TRBJ2-2, with TRBD2 matching 7 bases. This CDR3 comprises 13 residues. Germline V CDR1 and CDR2: MDHEN, SYDVKM. V shed 3 bases and J 8 bases; nucleotides not matched to a gene: 3. This CDR3 reads CASSFALAGELFF. CDR3 nucleotide sequence: TGTGCCAGCAGTTTCGCACTAGCGGGGGAGCTGTTTTTT.

The chain has TRBV10-1 and TRBJ2-3; tentatively, D is TRBD2 (6 bases). The V gene's germline CDR1 is WNHNN and CDR2 SYGVQD (reference sequence). The CDR3 runs to 13 residues. V lost 6 bases, J lost 1 base, and 8 bases lay in between. CDR3 sequence: CASSGLRTDTQYF. For the CDR3, the DNA is TGCGCCAGCAGCGGACTACGCACAGATACGCAGTATTTT.